This T cell receptor (beta chain) was sequenced in a study of regulatory T cells in long-lasting Graves disease. The sample holds many counts of this clonotype. Germline loops: CDR1 DFQATT, CDR2 SNEGSKA (reference sequence). The CDR3 sequence is 14 residues long. V lost 7 bases and J lost 1, with 16 bases in between. Sample time point: newly diagnosed GD, antithyroid drugs for less than 3 months. TCR sequences were obtained from RNA taken from PBMCs. With iRepertoire HTBI primers and Arm-PCR of CDR3 regions, TCR beta libraries were built. Per the study methods: Identified segments across samples numbered roughly 60 TRBV and over 13 TRBJ. One entry per CDR3 protein results from TCRdb running MiXCR on the multiplex PCR reads. These V and J calls rely on TCRdb rather than the paper's analysis. The sample has some 250,000 distinct CDR3 sequences, more than 15% seen once; the top ten hold 14%. The sample also formed part of further work on T cells in Graves' hyperthyroidism and ophthalmopathy.

The specimen was peripheral blood mononuclear cells (PBMCs), collected at new diagnosis, from a patient treated with antithyroid drugs. The chain employs TRBV20-1 and TRBJ1-2; possibly TRBD1 for D (6 bases). The clonotype comes from a woman in her thirties with Graves disease. This chain's CDR3 is CSVPGGQINYGYTF. Here the CDR3 DNA reads TGCAGTGTCCCCGGGGGGCAGATTAACTATGGCTACACCTTC.